These 24 T cell receptor beta chains originate from one sample sequenced in a study of T cell responses to AZD1222 COVID-19 vaccine. Some clones are missing from TCRdb's copy, which holds only in-frame ones; the method was immunoSEQ multiplex PCR. This sample has approximately 50,000 clones, with 86% found just once. The sample was peripheral blood, taken 28 days after the second AZD1222 dose. These receptors all come from an adult who received the AZD1222 COVID-19 vaccine.

This rearrangement joins TRBV5-6 to TRBJ2-3; D gene uncertain. Germline assignment: CDR1 SGHDT and CDR2 YYEEEE. The CDR3 spans 13 residues. Trimming cost V 0 bases and J 5 bases, with 7 bases left between them. CDR3: CASSLAAEDTQYF. The CDR3 nucleotides read TGTGCCAGCAGCTTGGCTGCGGAAGATACGCAGTATTTT. The full variable domain, its missing parts supplied by reference TRBV5-6 and TRBJ2-3, is DAGVTQSPTHLIKTRGQQVTLRCSPKSGHDTVSWYQQALGQGPQFIFQYYEEEERQRGNFPDRFSGHQFPNYSSELNVNALLLGDSALYLCASSLAAEDTQYFGPGTRLTVL.

The CDR3 DNA sequence: TGTGCCACCAGCAGAGATAAGGCAGGATCTAGAGGACTGTTTTTT. This sequence encodes CATSRDKAGSRGLFF. V is TRBV15 and J is TRBJ1-4; D uncertain. Germline V gene sequence: CDR1 LNHNV, CDR2 YYDKDF (reference sequence). CDR3 length equals 15 residues. The ends were cut back, 0 bases at V and 13 bases at J, with 18 bases in the middle.

The chain employs TRBV9 and TRBJ2-1; D gene unclear. The CDR3 consists of 15 residues. Trimming removed 2 bases at V and 0 bases at J, with 9 bases between. The germline gives CDR1 SGDLS, CDR2 YYNGEE. The CDR3 DNA sequence: TGTGCCAGCAGCGTGGCCGCTAGCTCCTACAATGAGCAGTTCTTC. Protein product: CASSVAASSYNEQFF. Full variable domain (rest looked up from reference TRBV9 and TRBJ2-1): DSGVTQTPKHLITATGQRVTLRCSPRSGDLSVYWYQQSLDQGLQFLIQYYNGEERAKGNILERFSAQQFPDLHSELNLSSLELGDSALYFCASSVAASSYNEQFFGPGTRLTVL.

The rearrangement joins TRBV2 to TRBJ1-1; the match to TRBD1 covers 9 bases. The V and J ends lost 5 bases and 3 bases, in that order; junction bases with no gene match: 4. Per the germline V gene, CDR1 is SNHLY and CDR2 is FYNNEI. This CDR3 region has 14 residues. The CDR3 is CASSSTGGYTEAFF. CDR3 coding DNA: TGTGCCAGCAGTTCGACAGGGGGATACACTGAAGCTTTCTTT. Full variable domain (rest looked up from reference TRBV2 and TRBJ1-1): EPEVTQTPSHQVTQMGQEVILRCVPISNHLYFYWYRQILGQKVEFLVSFYNNEISEKSEIFDDQFSVERPDGSNFTLKIRSTKLEDSAMYFCASSSTGGYTEAFFGQGTRLTVV.

V is TRBV5-5 and J is TRBJ2-3; TRBD2 might be the D (7 bases). V lost 0 bases and J 6 bases, leaving 11 bases between the germline ends. The CDR3 loop spans 14 amino acids. CDR1 SGHKS and CDR2 YYEKEE come from the germline V gene (reference sequence). CDR3 coding DNA: TGTGCCAGCAGCTTGGGGGCGGGGGCTGATACGCAGTATTTT. Protein product: CASSLGAGADTQYF.

The count of this clone is one. This CDR3 reads CASSRANEAFF. The DNA for the CDR3 is TGTGCCAGCAGCCGGGCCAATGAAGCTTTCTTT. This chain links TRBV5-6 with TRBJ1-1; no reliable D call. The CDR3 extends over 11 amino acids. Trimming left V 4 bases short and J 7 bases short, with 8 bases between. The germline V gene encodes CDR1 SGHDT and CDR2 YYEEEE.

V and J are TRBV29-1 and TRBJ1-5; TRBD1 might be the D (6 bases). V was cut by 7 bases and J by 3 bases, with 13 bases left in between. The germline V gene encodes CDR1 SQVTM and CDR2 ANQGSEA. This CDR3 comprises 13 residues. CDR3 coding DNA: TGCAGCGCCAAAGGGGGGAACAATCAGCCCCAGCATTTT. As protein: CSAKGGNNQPQHF.

This chain links TRBV30 with TRBJ1-2; tentative D call: TRBD1 (6 bases). This CDR3 contains 14 residues. The V gene's germline CDR1 is GTSNPN and CDR2 SVGIG (reference sequence). With 1 base removed from V and 8 bases from J, the gap between germline ends came to 17 bases. CDR3 residues: CAWSAAGVARGYTF. Here the CDR3 DNA reads TGTGCCTGGAGTGCCGCAGGGGTGGCGAGGGGCTACACCTTC.

The chain links TRBV7-9 to TRBJ2-2; D ambiguous. The ends were cut back, 1 base at V and 6 bases at J, with 3 bases in the middle. The CDR3 is 12 amino acids. Germline assignment: CDR1 SEHNR and CDR2 FQNEAQ (reference sequence). CDR3: CASSLGPGELFF. CDR3 sequence (DNA): TGTGCCAGCAGCTTAGGGCCCGGGGAGCTGTTTTTT.

The V call is TRBV25-1, the J call TRBJ2-1, with D unresolved. This CDR3 has 14 amino acids. Trimming took 1 base from V and 6 from J, leaving 10 bases between them. From germline, CDR1 is MGHDK and CDR2 SYGVNS. Here the CDR3 DNA reads TGTGCCAGCAGTGAATCAGTAGACGGCAATGAGCAGTTCTTC. As protein: CASSESVDGNEQFF.

The gene calls are TRBV18 and TRBJ1-2, with 7 bases identical to TRBD1. The CDR3 contains 16 residues. Germline-derived CDR1 and CDR2 are KGHSH and LQKENI. V lost 1 base, J lost 7 bases, and 12 bases stayed unmatched. CDR3 sequence (DNA): TGTGCCAGCTCACCACTACAGGGGACCCAGGTTGGTGGCTACACCTTC. Its protein is CASSPLQGTQVGGYTF. Full variable domain (rest looked up from reference TRBV18 and TRBJ1-2): NAGVMQNPRHLVRRRGQEARLRCSPMKGHSHVYWYRQLPEEGLKFMVYLQKENIIDESGMPKERFSAEFPKEGPSILRIQQVVRGDSAAYFCASSPLQGTQVGGYTFGSGTRLTVV.

The V gene is TRBV9, the J gene TRBJ1-3; possible D gene TRBD1, 6 bases. CDR3 length: 18 residues. The germline V and J ends were trimmed by 3 bases and 4 bases, with 23 bases remaining between them. The germline CDR1 and CDR2 sequences are SGDLS and YYNGEE. CDR3 DNA: TGTGCCAGCAGCGATGACCCTGGTCGGGGGGCCGGGGGAAACACCATATATTTT. Protein product: CASSDDPGRGAGGNTIYF. The whole variable domain, remainder taken from reference TRBV9 and TRBJ1-3, is DSGVTQTPKHLITATGQRVTLRCSPRSGDLSVYWYQQSLDQGLQFLIQYYNGEERAKGNILERFSAQQFPDLHSELNLSSLELGDSALYFCASSDDPGRGAGGNTIYFGEGSWLTVV.

The CDR3 DNA sequence: TGTGCCTCGGCCGGACAGCTACCTATCTTTTCTAGCACAGATACGCAGTATTTT. As protein: CASAGQLPIFSSTDTQYF. The rearrangement uses TRBV10-3 and TRBJ2-3; a weak D match, TRBD1 (6 bases). CDR1 and CDR2 from the germline V gene are ENHRY and SYGVKD. This CDR3 has 18 residues. V was trimmed by 11 bases and J by 0 bases, leaving 27 bases between them.

The genes are TRBV28 and TRBJ1-2; no definite D call. The CDR3 spans 13 residues. The germline V and J ends were trimmed by 4 bases and 0 bases, with 6 bases remaining between them. Germline values: CDR1 MDHEN, CDR2 SYDVKM. CDR3 nucleotide sequence: TGTGCCAGCAGTTCGGGGACTAACTATGGCTACACCTTC. Encoded protein: CASSSGTNYGYTF.

This rearrangement joins TRBV7-2 to TRBJ2-7; D might be TRBD2 (7 bases). In germline, CDR1 is SGHTA, CDR2 FQGNSA. This CDR3 region has 14 residues. The V and J ends lost 2 bases and 2 bases respectively, with 10 bases between them. The CDR3 is CASSLMGGPYEQYF. The CDR3 DNA is TGTGCCAGCAGCTTAATGGGGGGGCCCTACGAGCAGTACTTC.

V is TRBV5-1 and J is TRBJ1-6, with 7 bases identical to TRBD1. Germline V lookup: CDR1 SGHRS, CDR2 YFSETQ. Trimming removed 7 bases from V and 5 bases from J; junction bases left unmatched: 9. This CDR3 has 15 residues. This CDR3 is CASGTGTDNNSPLHF. Here the CDR3 DNA reads TGCGCCAGCGGAACCGGGACAGACAATAATTCACCCCTCCACTTT.

The chain combines TRBV3-1 (or the pseudogene TRBV3-2) with TRBJ1-2; possibly TRBD1 for D (5 bases). The CDR3 runs to 13 residues. Trimming took off 6 bases at V and 7 bases at J, with 15 bases between the two ends. CDR1 is LGHDT and CDR2 is YNNKEL in the germline V gene (reference sequence). DNA for the CDR3: TGTGCCAGCAGTCCGAGGGGAGGGACTGGCTACACCTTC. It translates to CASSPRGGTGYTF.

This clone has a single count. DNA for the CDR3: TGTGCCAGCAGCCAAGAAGGGGCGCAGTTCTTC. Amino acid sequence: CASSQEGAQFF. The chain joins TRBV14 to TRBJ2-1; possibly TRBD1 for D (5 bases). Germline V gene lookup returns CDR1 SGHDN and CDR2 FVKESK. The CDR3 has 11 residues. V shed 0 bases and J shed 12 bases, with 6 bases lying between them.

V and J are TRBV7-8 and TRBJ1-5, with D possibly TRBD1 on 5 matching bases. The ends were cut back, 5 bases at V and 2 bases at J, with 13 bases in the middle. The CDR3 sequence is 15 residues long. Germline CDR1 and CDR2: SGHVS and FQNEAQ. The CDR3 sequence is CASSRGVGRNQPQHF. Here the CDR3 DNA reads TGTGCCAGCAGCCGGGGCGTAGGGCGCAATCAGCCCCAGCATTTT. The whole variable domain, remainder taken from reference TRBV7-8 and TRBJ1-5, is GAGVSQSPRYKVAKRGQDVALRCDPISGHVSLFWYQQALGQGPEFLTYFQNEAQLDKSGLPSDRFFAERPEGSVSTLKIQRTQQEDSAVYLCASSRGVGRNQPQHFGDGTRLSIL.

The rearrangement joins TRBV18 to TRBJ1-6, with D tentatively TRBD1 (6 bases). The V gene's germline CDR1 is KGHSH and CDR2 LQKENI. The CDR3 length is 18 residues. With 3 bases removed from V and 9 bases from J, the gap between germline ends came to 24 bases. The CDR3 bases are TGTGCCAGCTCACCGCGACAGAATACAGGGTCGGACAGTTCACCCCTCCACTTT. This gives the protein CASSPRQNTGSDSSPLHF.

J is TRBJ2-3 and V is TRBV27; 7 nucleotides agree with TRBD2. The germline gives CDR1 MNHEY, CDR2 SMNVEV (reference sequence). The junction had 4 bases not matched to a gene; V was cut back by 6 bases and J by 1 base. This CDR3 has 14 residues. The CDR3 is CASRWDYRTDTQYF. The CDR3 DNA is TGTGCCAGCAGGTGGGACTACCGCACAGATACGCAGTATTTT.

This clone was seen only a few times. The sample holds other DNA sequences that translate to the same CDR3. The J gene is TRBJ2-1, the V gene TRBV4-3, with D perhaps matching TRBD2 (6 bases). V dropped 0 bases and J dropped 3 bases, with 9 bases sitting between them. This CDR3 is built from 15 residues. The germline V gene has CDR1 LGHNA and CDR2 YSLEER. The CDR3 here is CASSQDLGLYNEQFF. The CDR3 nucleotides are TGCGCCAGCAGCCAAGATCTGGGACTCTACAATGAGCAGTTCTTC.

The chain employs TRBV18 and TRBJ2-4, with TRBD1 as a possible D gene (5 bases). Germline V gene sequence: CDR1 KGHSH, CDR2 LQKENI. The CDR3 has 15 residues. Between the trimmed V and J ends, which lost 1 base and 0 bases, there was a span of 7 bases. The CDR3 DNA is TGTGCCAGCTCACCACAAGGGGTAGCCAAAAACATTCAGTACTTC. Protein sequence: CASSPQGVAKNIQYF.

V usage is TRBV28 and J usage is TRBJ2-1; D not resolved. Germline lookup yields CDR1 MDHEN and CDR2 SYDVKM. V shed 7 bases and J shed 15 bases, with 22 bases lying between them. The CDR3 sequence is 13 residues long. The CDR3 DNA reads TGTGCCAGCACCTCGCTAAGAAGGACCGAGTGGTTCTTC. It codes for CASTSLRRTEWFF. Combining the CDR3 with reference TRBV28 and TRBJ2-1 gives the whole variable domain DVKVTQSSRYLVKRTGEKVFLECVQDMDHENMFWYRQDPGLGLRLIYFSYDVKMKEKGDIPEGYSVSREKKERFSLILESASTNQTSMYLCASTSLRRTEWFFGPGTRLTVL.